This TCR beta chain was profiled in a study of shared clonotypes between healthy human individuals. Broader study findings: When naive CD4 clonotypes were compared across several donors, approximately 5% were shared.

Sorted-subset replicate PCRs used roughly 220 ng DNA, approximately 30,000 T cell genomes. Generated by immunoSEQ multiplex PCR, the TCRdb table keeps only in-frame clones and is missing some. Among about 2.1 million clones listed, just over 90% were seen once. Comments on this clone: Its antigen is unknown.

As defined, naive CD8 cells were CD45RO-negative and positively selected for CCR7, with terminally differentiated effector memory CD45RA+ cells excluded. The V end lost 7 bases, the J end lost 2 bases, and 16 bases lay between the germline ends. Germline V gene lookup returns CDR1 MGHRA and CDR2 YSYEKL. The CDR3 runs to 15 residues. The chain uses TRBV4-1 and TRBJ2-3; D call uncertain. The receptor was derived from a man between 18 and 29 years old in good health. Some clones in this sample may be carry-over from other donors' samples. Sequencing input: naive CD8+ T cells from PBMCs. CDR3 residues: CASTPVEVYTDTQYF. As DNA, the CDR3 is TGCGCCAGCACCCCCGTCGAGGTTTACACAGATACGCAGTATTTT.